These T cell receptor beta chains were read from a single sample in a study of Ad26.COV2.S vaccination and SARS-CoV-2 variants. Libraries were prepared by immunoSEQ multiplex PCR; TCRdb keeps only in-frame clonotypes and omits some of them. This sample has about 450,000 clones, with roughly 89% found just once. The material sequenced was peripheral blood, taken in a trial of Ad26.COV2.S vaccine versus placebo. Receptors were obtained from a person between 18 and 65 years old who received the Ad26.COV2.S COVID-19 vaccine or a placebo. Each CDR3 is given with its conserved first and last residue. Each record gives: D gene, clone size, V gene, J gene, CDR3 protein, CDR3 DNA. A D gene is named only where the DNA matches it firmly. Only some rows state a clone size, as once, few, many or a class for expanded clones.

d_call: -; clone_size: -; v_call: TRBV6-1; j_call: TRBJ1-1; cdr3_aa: CASSEVRGTEAFF; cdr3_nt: TGTGCCAGCAGTGAAGTGCGGGGCACTGAAGCTTTCTTT
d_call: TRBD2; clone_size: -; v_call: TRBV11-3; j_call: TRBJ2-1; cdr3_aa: CASSRLREGPGNEQFF; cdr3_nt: TGTGCCAGCAGCAGACTGCGGGAGGGCCCGGGGAATGAGCAGTTCTTC
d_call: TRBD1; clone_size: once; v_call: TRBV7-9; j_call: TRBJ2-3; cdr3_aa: CASSQDRYTDTQYF; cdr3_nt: TGTGCCAGCAGCCAGGACAGGTACACAGATACGCAGTATTTT
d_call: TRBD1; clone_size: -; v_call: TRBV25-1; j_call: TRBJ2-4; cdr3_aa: CASGQGEIQYF; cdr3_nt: TGTGCCAGCGGACAGGGAGAAATTCAGTACTTC
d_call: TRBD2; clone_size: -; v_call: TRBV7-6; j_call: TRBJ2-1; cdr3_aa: CASSSLGRGGSSYNEQFF; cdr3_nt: TGTGCCAGCAGCTCACTAGGGCGGGGGGGGAGCTCCTACAATGAGCAGTTCTTC
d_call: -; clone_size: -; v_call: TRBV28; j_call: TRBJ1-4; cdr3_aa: CASSLYLLGAHEKLFF; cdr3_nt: TGTGCCAGCAGTTTATACCTCCTGGGGGCACATGAAAAACTGTTTTTT
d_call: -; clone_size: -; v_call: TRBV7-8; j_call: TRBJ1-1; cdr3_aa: CASSLTGNTEAFF; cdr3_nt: TGTGCCAGCAGCTTGACAGGGAACACTGAAGCTTTCTTT
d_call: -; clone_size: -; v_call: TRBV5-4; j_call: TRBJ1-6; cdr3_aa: CASSFERGDNSPLHF; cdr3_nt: TGTGCCAGCAGCTTCGAAAGGGGAGATAATTCACCCCTCCACTTT
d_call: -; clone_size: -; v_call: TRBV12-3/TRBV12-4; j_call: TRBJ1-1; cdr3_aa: CASSFSTASEAFF; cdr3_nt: TGTGCCAGCAGTTTCTCAACAGCCTCAGAAGCTTTCTTT
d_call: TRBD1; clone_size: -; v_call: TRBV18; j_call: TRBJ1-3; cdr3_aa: CASSSQMTGTSSGNTIYF; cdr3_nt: TGTGCCAGCTCATCACAAATGACAGGGACCTCCTCTGGAAACACCATATATTTT
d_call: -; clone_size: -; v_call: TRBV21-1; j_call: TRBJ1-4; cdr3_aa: CASSKVPLRRLFF; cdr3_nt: TGTGCCAGCAGCAAAGTACCTTTGAGGAGACTGTTTTTT
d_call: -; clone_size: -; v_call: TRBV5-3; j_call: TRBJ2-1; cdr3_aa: CARSLERFHNEQFF; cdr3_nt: TGTGCCAGAAGCTTGGAACGGTTCCACAATGAGCAGTTCTTC
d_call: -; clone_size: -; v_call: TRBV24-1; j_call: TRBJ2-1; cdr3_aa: CATSGGGLDEQFF; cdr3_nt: TGTGCCACCAGTGGTGGGGGTTTGGATGAGCAGTTCTTC
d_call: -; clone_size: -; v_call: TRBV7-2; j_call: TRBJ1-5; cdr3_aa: CASSLAGGGGIEWHF; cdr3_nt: TGTGCCAGCAGCTTAGCGGGCGGGGGCGGAATTGAGTGGCATTTT
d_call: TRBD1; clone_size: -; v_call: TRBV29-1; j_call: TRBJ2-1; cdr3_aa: CSVSTGKRINEQFF; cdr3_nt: TGCAGCGTTTCGACAGGGAAGAGAATCAATGAGCAGTTCTTC
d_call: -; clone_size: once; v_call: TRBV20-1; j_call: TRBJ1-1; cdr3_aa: CSARFPAAAFF; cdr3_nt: TGCAGTGCTAGATTCCCGGCGGCGGCTTTCTTT
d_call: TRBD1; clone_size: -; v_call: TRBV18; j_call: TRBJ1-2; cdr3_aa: CASSPTGTGSLNGYTF; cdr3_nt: TGTGCCAGCTCACCGACCGGGACAGGGAGCTTGAATGGCTACACCTTC
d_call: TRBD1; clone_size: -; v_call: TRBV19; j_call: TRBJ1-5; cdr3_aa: CASSIFGTGTPGQPQHF; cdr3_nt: TGTGCCAGTAGTATTTTTGGGACAGGGACTCCCGGTCAGCCCCAGCATTTT
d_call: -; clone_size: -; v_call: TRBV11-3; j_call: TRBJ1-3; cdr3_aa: CASSLETEGNTIYF; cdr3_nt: TGTGCCAGCAGCTTAGAAACGGAGGGAAACACCATATATTTT
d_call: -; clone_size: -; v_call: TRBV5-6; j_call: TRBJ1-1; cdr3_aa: CASSHRDNPPEAFF; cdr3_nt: TGTGCCAGCTCGCACCGGGACAACCCCCCTGAAGCTTTCTTT
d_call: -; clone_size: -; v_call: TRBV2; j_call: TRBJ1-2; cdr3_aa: CASSEQSPYGYTF; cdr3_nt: TGTGCCAGCAGTGAGCAGAGTCCCTATGGCTACACCTTC
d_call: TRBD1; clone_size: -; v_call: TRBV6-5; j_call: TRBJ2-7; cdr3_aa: CASTPSGTARYEQYF; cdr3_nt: TGTGCCAGCACCCCATCCGGGACAGCACGCTACGAGCAGTACTTC
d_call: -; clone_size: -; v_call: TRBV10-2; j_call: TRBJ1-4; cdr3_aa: CASSPQGTDEKLFF; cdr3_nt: TGCGCCAGCAGTCCGCAGGGAACAGATGAAAAACTGTTTTTT
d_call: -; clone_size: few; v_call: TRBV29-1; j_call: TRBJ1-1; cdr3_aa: CSVAGGTNTEAFF; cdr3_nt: TGCAGCGTTGCCGGGGGGACGAACACTGAAGCTTTCTTT
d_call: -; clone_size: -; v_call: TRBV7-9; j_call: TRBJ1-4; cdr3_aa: CASSFRDPNEKLFF; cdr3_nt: TGTGCCAGCAGCTTTCGGGACCCTAATGAAAAACTGTTTTTT
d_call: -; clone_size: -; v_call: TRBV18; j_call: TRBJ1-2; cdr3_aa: CASSPGRDPGYTF; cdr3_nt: TGTGCCAGCTCACCAGGGAGGGATCCCGGCTACACCTTC
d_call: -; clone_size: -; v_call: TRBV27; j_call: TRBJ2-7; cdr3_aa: CASSLEGAYEQYF; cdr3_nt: TGTGCCAGCAGTTTAGAGGGGGCCTACGAGCAGTACTTC
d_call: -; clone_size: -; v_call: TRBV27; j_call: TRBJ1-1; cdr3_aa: CASSLALGEGTEAFF; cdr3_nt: TGTGCCAGCAGTCTGGCTCTGGGGGAGGGCACTGAAGCTTTCTTT
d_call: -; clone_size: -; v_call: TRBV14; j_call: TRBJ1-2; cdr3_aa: CASSQDLAYGYTF; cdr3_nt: TGTGCCAGCAGCCAAGATCTCGCATATGGCTACACCTTC
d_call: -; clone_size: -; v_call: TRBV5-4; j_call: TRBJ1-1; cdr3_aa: CASSLSSGWTEAFF; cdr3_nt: TGTGCCAGCAGCTTGAGCTCGGGTTGGACTGAAGCTTTCTTT
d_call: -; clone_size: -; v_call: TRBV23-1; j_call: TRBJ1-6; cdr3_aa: CASSPKGYQNSPLHF; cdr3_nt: TGCGCCAGCAGTCCGAAGGGATACCAAAATTCACCCCTCCACTTT
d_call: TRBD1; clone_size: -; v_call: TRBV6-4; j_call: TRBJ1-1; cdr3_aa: CANPRTGGEAFF; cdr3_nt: TGTGCCAACCCCCGGACAGGCGGCGAAGCTTTCTTT
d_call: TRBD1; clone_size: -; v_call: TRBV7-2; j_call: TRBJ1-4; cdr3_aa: CASRGTAGEKLFF; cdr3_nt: TGTGCCAGCAGAGGGACAGCGGGGGAAAAACTGTTTTTT
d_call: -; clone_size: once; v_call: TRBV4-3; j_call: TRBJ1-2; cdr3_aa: CASSHELGTYGYTF; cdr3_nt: TGCGCCAGCAGCCACGAACTAGGGACCTATGGCTACACCTTC
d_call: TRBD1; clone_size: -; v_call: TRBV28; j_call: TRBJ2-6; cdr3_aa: CASSLSGTGYSGANVLTF; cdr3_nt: TGTGCCAGCAGTTTATCCGGGACAGGCTACTCTGGGGCCAACGTCCTGACTTTC
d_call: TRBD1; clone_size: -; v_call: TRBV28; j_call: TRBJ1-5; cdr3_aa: CASKPSGTDNQPQHF; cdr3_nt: TGTGCCAGCAAACCTAGCGGGACAGACAATCAGCCCCAGCATTTT
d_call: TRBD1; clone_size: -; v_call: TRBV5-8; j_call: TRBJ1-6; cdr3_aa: CASSSQQGYWDNSPLHF; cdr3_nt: TGTGCCAGCAGCTCGCAACAGGGGTACTGGGATAATTCACCCCTCCACTTT
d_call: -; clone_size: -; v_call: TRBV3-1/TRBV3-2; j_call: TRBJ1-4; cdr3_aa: CASSQEVINEKLFF; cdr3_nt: TGTGCCAGCAGCCAAGAGGTGATTAATGAAAAACTGTTTTTT
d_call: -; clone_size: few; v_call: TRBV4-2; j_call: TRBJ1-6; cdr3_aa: CASSQDDGGVSSPLHF; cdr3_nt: TGTGCCAGCAGCCAAGATGATGGAGGGGTGAGTTCACCCCTCCACTTT
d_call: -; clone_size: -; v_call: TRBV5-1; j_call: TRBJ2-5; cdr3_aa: CASRGPGRYQETQYF; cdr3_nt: TGCGCCAGCAGAGGTCCGGGGAGGTACCAAGAGACCCAGTACTTC
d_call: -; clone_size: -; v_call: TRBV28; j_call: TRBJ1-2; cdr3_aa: CASSLSGPDGYTF; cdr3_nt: TGTGCCAGCAGTTTATCCGGACCCGATGGTTACACCTTC
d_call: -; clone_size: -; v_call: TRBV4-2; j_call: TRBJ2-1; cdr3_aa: CASSQGEAEAGYNEQFF; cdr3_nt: TGTGCCAGCAGCCAAGGGGAAGCGGAGGCCGGCTACAATGAGCAGTTCTTC
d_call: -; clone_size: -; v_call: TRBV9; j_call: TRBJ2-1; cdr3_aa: CASSAASRGEQFF; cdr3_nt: TGTGCCAGCAGCGCGGCTTCAAGGGGGGAGCAGTTCTTC
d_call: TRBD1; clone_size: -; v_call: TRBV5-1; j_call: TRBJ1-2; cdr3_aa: CASSYRDREGYTF; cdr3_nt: TGCGCCAGCAGCTACCGGGACAGGGAGGGCTACACCTTC
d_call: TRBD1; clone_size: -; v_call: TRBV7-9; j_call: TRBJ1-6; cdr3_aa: CASSPRRGPYSPLHF; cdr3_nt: TGTGCCAGCAGCCCCAGGAGGGGGCCGTATTCACCCCTCCACTTT
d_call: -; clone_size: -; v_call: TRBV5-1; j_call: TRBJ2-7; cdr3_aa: CASSLLQGSSYEQYF; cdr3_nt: TGCGCCAGCAGCTTGTTGCAGGGCAGCTCCTACGAGCAGTACTTC
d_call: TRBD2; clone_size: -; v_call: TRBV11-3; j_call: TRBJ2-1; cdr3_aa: CASSRSWGGSKYEQFF; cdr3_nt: TGTGCCAGCAGCCGCTCTTGGGGCGGGAGTAAGTATGAGCAGTTCTTC
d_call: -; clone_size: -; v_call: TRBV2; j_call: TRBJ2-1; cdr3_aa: CASSGQGGGQGEQFF; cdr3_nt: TGTGCCAGCAGTGGACAGGGTGGAGGGCAGGGTGAGCAGTTCTTC
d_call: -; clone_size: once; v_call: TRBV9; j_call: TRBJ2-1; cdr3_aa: CASSILGASRLLYNEQFF; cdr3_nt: TGTGCCAGCAGCATCCTGGGAGCGTCCCGACTACTTTACAATGAGCAGTTCTTC
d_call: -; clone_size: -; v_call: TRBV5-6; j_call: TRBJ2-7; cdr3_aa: CASSLARQAYEQYF; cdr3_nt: TGTGCCAGCAGCTTGGCCCGACAAGCCTACGAGCAGTACTTC
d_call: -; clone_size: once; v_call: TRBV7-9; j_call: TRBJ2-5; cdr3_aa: CASSLGPAETQYF; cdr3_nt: TGTGCCAGCAGCTTAGGACCCGCGGAGACCCAGTACTTC
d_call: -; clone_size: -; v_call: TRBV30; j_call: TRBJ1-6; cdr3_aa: CAWSVLGTVNSPLHF; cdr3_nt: TGTGCCTGGAGTGTACTGGGGACGGTGAATTCACCCCTCCACTTT
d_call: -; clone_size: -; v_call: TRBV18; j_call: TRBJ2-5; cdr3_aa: CASSPPPLPGETQYF; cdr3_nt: TGTGCCAGCTCACCACCCCCTCTTCCGGGGGAGACCCAGTACTTC
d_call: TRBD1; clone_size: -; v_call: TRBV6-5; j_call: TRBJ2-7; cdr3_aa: CASRDRGRTYEQYF; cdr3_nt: TGTGCCAGCAGGGACAGGGGGCGCACGTACGAGCAGTACTTC